These 8 T cell receptor beta chains were all obtained from the same sample, sequenced in a study of T cell repertoires in cytomegalovirus infection. MiXCR, applied by TCRdb to the reads, yields one record per CDR3 protein. The profile shows approximately 180,000 distinct CDR3 sequences, roughly a fifth of them singletons. Material: PBMCs. The receptors here all came from a human donor in good health (CMV status not recorded). Some clones in this sample may be carry-over from other donors' samples.

This clonotype was seen at least ten times. The chain recombines TRBV4-1 with TRBJ2-1; the D is unclear. This CDR3 spans 18 amino acids. Germline loops: CDR1 MGHRA, CDR2 YSYEKL. Deletions cut 1 base from V and 6 bases from J, with 22 bases between. CDR3: CASSQVRTASISRNEQFF. As DNA, the CDR3 is TGCGCCAGCAGCCAAGTTCGGACGGCCTCAATCTCCCGCAATGAGCAGTTCTTC.

Here the CDR3 reads CASAGTGGNQPQHF. The CDR3 DNA follows: TGTGCCTCCGCCGGGACAGGGGGCAATCAGCCCCAGCATTTT. This chain connects TRBV10-3 to TRBJ1-5, with TRBD1 matching over 10 bases. The V gene end was trimmed by 11 bases and the J gene end by 2 bases; junction bases not matched to a gene: 6. Per germline, CDR1 ENHRY and CDR2 SYGVKD. The CDR3 loop spans 14 amino acids.

This clonotype was counted only a few times. The genes are TRBV28 and TRBJ1-1, with 7 bases fitting TRBD1. J was trimmed by 5 bases and V by 8 bases; bases with no gene match: 14. The CDR3 runs 15 residues. Germline CDR1 and CDR2: MDHEN and SYDVKM. This CDR3 is CASRGRGMSKTEAFF. DNA for the CDR3: TGTGCCAGCCGGGGCAGGGGGATGTCAAAGACTGAAGCTTTCTTT.

V and J are TRBV2 and TRBJ1-4; D is perhaps TRBD1 (6 bases). The ends were cut back, 8 bases at V and 7 bases at J, with 14 bases in the middle. Germline lookup yields CDR1 SNHLY and CDR2 FYNNEI. The CDR3 length is 13 residues. CDR3 region: CASAAGQGEKLFF. In nucleotides, the CDR3 is TGTGCCAGCGCCGCGGGACAAGGTGAAAAACTGTTTTTT.

This clonotype was recorded many times. The chain is built from TRBV7-6 and TRBJ1-6; D gene ambiguous. CDR3 length: 14 residues. V was cut by 3 bases and J by 4 bases, with 7 bases left in between. Germline CDR1 is SGHVS and CDR2 is FNYEAQ. The CDR3 DNA follows: TGTGCCAGCAGCTTGGGAGCTTATAATTCACCCCTCCACTTT. Amino acid sequence: CASSLGAYNSPLHF.

This rearrangement joins TRBV7-9 to TRBJ1-1; a possible D gene is TRBD1 (5 bases). Trimming removed 7 bases at V and 3 bases at J, with 12 bases between. Germline CDR1 is SEHNR and CDR2 is FQNEAQ (reference sequence). The CDR3 is 13 amino acids. CDR3 nucleotide sequence: TGTGCCAGCACCTTGGGGGTGGACACTGAAGCTTTCTTT. Translation: CASTLGVDTEAFF.

The sample holds a few counts of this clonotype. The V and J genes are TRBV7-7 and TRBJ2-6; no definite D call. V was pared by 1 base and J by 0 bases, with 4 bases between. The CDR3 sequence is 15 residues long. Germline V CDR1 and CDR2: SSHAT, FNYEAQ (reference sequence). The CDR3 DNA sequence: TGTGCCAGCAGCTTAGGGCACTCTGGGGCCAACGTCCTGACTTTC. Its protein is CASSLGHSGANVLTF.

Many counts were recorded for this clonotype. This chain uses TRBV7-2 with TRBJ2-1, with TRBD2 matching over 11 bases. CDR3 size: 18 residues. Trimming removed 4 bases from V and 4 bases from J; junction bases left unmatched: 12. Germline values: CDR1 SGHTA, CDR2 FQGNSA. CDR3 in amino acids: CASSSSYGLAGRYNEQFF. Here the CDR3 DNA reads TGTGCCAGCAGCTCGAGCTACGGACTAGCGGGCCGGTACAATGAGCAGTTCTTC.